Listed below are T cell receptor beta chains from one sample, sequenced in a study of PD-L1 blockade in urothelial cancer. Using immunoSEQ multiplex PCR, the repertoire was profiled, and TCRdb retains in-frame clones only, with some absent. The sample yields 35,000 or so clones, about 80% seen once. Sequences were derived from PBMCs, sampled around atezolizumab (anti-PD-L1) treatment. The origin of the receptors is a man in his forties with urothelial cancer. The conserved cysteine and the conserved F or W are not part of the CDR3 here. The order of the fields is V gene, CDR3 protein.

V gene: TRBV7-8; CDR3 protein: ASSPIKSQTQETQY
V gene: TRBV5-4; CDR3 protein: ASSLTGPNTEAF
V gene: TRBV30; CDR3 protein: AWSVRRDTEAF
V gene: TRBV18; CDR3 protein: ASSGQDNQPQH
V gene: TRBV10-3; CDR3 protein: AISENREQY
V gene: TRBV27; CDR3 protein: ASADLGASTEAF
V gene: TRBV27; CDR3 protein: ASTPSGLVFNEQF
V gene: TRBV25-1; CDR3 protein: ASSEGQKYQPQH
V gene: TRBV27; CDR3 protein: ASSSDRVGESNQPQH
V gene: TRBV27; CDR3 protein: ASSLFAGGEYEQY
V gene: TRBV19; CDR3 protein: ASSEQGRDGYT
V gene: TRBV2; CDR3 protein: ASNKDRIQY
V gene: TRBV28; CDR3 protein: ASSIGQKTEAF
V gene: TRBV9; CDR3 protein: ASSVGEVSGNTIY
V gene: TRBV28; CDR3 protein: ASSPPFGGYTQY
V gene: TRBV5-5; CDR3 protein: ASSLSFYEQY
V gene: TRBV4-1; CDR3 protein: ASSLWRASTDTQY
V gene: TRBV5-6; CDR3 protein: ASTLYGGPDSGNTIY
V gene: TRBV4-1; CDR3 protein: ASRLTPIGNTEAF
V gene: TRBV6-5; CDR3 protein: ASRPDRLSTEAF
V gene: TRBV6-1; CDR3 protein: ASVGGQGGWEQY
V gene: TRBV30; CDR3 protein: AWSTGGSMYEQY
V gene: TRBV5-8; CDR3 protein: ASSLRESLAGANVLT
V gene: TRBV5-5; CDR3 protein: ASSLMTGRHTEAF
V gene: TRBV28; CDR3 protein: ASRHRGNIQY
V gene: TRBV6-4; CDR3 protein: ASSETGGDYGYT
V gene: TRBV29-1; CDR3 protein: SVEDGQGSGNEQY
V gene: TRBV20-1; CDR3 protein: SASRGPEAF
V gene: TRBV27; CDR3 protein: ASSPKRATYEQY
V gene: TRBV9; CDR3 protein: ASSVGGLNQPQH
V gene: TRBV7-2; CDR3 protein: ASSLDWTGGNEQY
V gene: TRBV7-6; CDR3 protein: ASSLGYSASSYNEQF
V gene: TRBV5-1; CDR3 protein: ASSSRDPKETQY
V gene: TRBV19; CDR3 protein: ASSMGTSGRGEQY
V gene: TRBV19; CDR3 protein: ASSIDRGQAGYT
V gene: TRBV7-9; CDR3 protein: ASSSTALAGDNEQF
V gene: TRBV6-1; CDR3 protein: ASTRQGGYNEQF
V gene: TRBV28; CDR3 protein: ASSSPRGWYNEQF
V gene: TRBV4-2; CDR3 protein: ASSLGGTNTGELF
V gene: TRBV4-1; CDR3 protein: ASSQGGKTEKLF
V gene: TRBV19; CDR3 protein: ASQGRNTGELF
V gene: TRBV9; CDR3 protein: ASSVQKNTEAF
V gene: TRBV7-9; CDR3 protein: ASSPRPGQGSEKLF
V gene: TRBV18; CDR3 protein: ASSPPQRLAKNIQY
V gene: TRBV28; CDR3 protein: ATETQGAEAF
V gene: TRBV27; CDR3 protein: ASSLGARGYGYT